Detailed here is one TCR beta chain. Its target antigen remains unknown. No base qualities exist here, and no much larger clone lies one base off it. The immunoSEQ Assay was used to sequence TCR beta CDR3 regions from DNA. From the authors' description of their analysis: T cell density was computed as TCR beta template counts normalized to usable DNA estimated by amplifying housekeeping genes. Richness was estimated using the preseqR package, with extrapolation to 400,000 templates for PBMC samples and to 120,000 templates for tissue samples. Clonality was defined as one minus Pielou's evenness. Differential abundance testing on productive amino-acid clonotypes, with a minimum total count of 5 and an alpha of 0.1, was used to identify tissue-enriched TCRs. Repertoire overlap between compartments was quantified with the Jaccard Index and Morisita Overlap Index. GLIPH grouped TCR beta CDR3s together with public tetramer-defined viral CDR3s, and a viral motif had to include at least three viral sequences and show V-gene enrichment. Held by TCRdb, this immuneACCESS table contains in-frame sequences only and omits some clones. Under half of the omission traces to an unresolved V gene where checked; the cause of the rest is unknown. Clonal size and the V and J genes are those of that table, whereas D and trimming came from the DNA. Here the sample has 2,000 or so clones; around 20% occur a single time. Roughly 19% of the sample lies in the top ten.

At diagnosis, tumor, uninvolved tumor-adjacent lung and peripheral blood were collected and then preserved as a mix of FFPE and fresh-frozen material. This entry is derived from a study of T cells in localized non-small cell lung cancer (dated by TCRdb to the early 2020s). As for the study more broadly: The study analyzed T cell repertoires of about 230 early-stage NSCLC patients, comparing tumors and uninvolved tumor-adjacent lungs. The cohort consisted of 200 to 300 treatment-naive NSCLC patients whose localized lung tumors had been resected. The mean age of the NSCLC patients was roughly 70 years, with 130 or so men and about a hundred women.

The investigation overall reported the following: Uninvolved tumor-adjacent lung showed the highest T cell clonality, higher than tumor, which suggests more focused antigenic responses in the adjacent lung. Higher T cell density in blood was associated with longer overall survival, whereas higher clonality in adjacent lung was associated with shorter survival. A median of 57 of the top 100 tumor clones were detected in paired uninvolved adjacent lung, and 25 to 35 of these tumor clones were also found among the top 100 clones of the paired uninvolved adjacent lung. Since the design was exploratory, TCR variables were selected using unadjusted p-values with no false-discovery rate correction. Because multi-region tumor sequencing was not done, intratumor heterogeneity could not be ruled out.

V is cut back by 5 bases and J by 4 bases, with 11 bases in the junction unmatched. The CDR3 holds 15 amino acids from the cysteine to the phenylalanine. CDR3 DNA is the only sequence kept; it has 45 bases, read in frame from the first base. Sequences LNHNV (CDR1) and YYDKDF (CDR2) are obtained from the germline V gene (reference sequence). Material: lung tumor tissue, obtained before any cancer treatment. The chain is encoded by TRBV15 joined to TRBJ2-7; 7 middle bases align to TRBD2. The sequence came from a man aged 40-75 years with stage II lung adenocarcinoma. The CDR3 is CATSLEAGLEYEQYF. In nucleotide form, the sequence is TGTGCCACCAGCCTGGAAGCGGGGTTAGAATACGAGCAGTACTTC.